Detailed here is one T cell receptor (beta chain). This specimen comes from a study of blood T cell repertoires in COVID-19. The overall study: PBMCs, B-cell-depleted T cells, or T cells were the source of the cDNA or gDNA that made up the material.

Repertoires were generated with immunoSEQ multiplex PCR, while TCRdb's copy carries only in-frame clones and drops some. This repertoire shows about 290,000 clones, around four fifths found once; its top ten account for about 4%. CDR1 and CDR2 from the germline V gene are MNHEY and SVGAGI. V was cut by 5 bases and J by 2 bases, with 4 bases left in between. The CDR3 length is 11 residues. The sequence was obtained from a woman aged 45-59 years with active or convalescent COVID-19. The chain carries TRBV6-5 and TRBJ2-7; D gene uncertain. Sequences were obtained from peripheral blood. The CDR3 sequence is CASSTTYEQYF. The CDR3 nucleotides read TGTGCCAGCAGTACAACCTACGAGCAGTACTTC.